Listed below are T cell receptor beta chains from one sample, sequenced in a study of spatial heterogeneity in lung cancer. One entry per CDR3 protein, called by TCRdb with MiXCR from the 5' RACE reads. This sample has 60,000 to 80,000 distinct CDR3 sequences; roughly 13% occur once, and the top ten carry approximately 7.2%. Here the sequenced sample was PBMCs, taken at surgery. The receptors stem from a male donor with early-stage non-small cell lung cancer. Each CDR3 is given with its conserved first and last residue. Fields, in order: CDR3 DNA, CDR3 protein, V gene, J gene, D gene, clone size. A D gene is named only where the DNA matches it firmly. The size of a clone is reported for some rows only, either as once, few or many, or as a class for expanded clones.

CDR3 DNA: TGCGCCAGCAGCTTAGGTGCAGGGTTGAACACTGAAGCTTTCTTT; CDR3 protein: CASSLGAGLNTEAFF; V gene: TRBV5-1; J gene: TRBJ1-1; D gene: -; clone size: -
CDR3 DNA: TGCAGTGCTACGGCGGGAGTGTACGAGCAGTACTTC; CDR3 protein: CSATAGVYEQYF; V gene: TRBV20-1; J gene: TRBJ2-7; D gene: TRBD2; clone size: -
CDR3 DNA: TGTGCCAGCAGCTTATTTCCGGGTGAGGCTGAAGCTTTCTTT; CDR3 protein: CASSLFPGEAEAFF; V gene: TRBV7-6; J gene: TRBJ1-1; D gene: -; clone size: many
CDR3 DNA: TGCAGCTCCCTGGGGGGACAAGAGACCCAGTACTTC; CDR3 protein: CSSLGGQETQYF; V gene: TRBV29-1; J gene: TRBJ2-5; D gene: -; clone size: -
CDR3 DNA: TGTGCCAGCAGCTTGACACTAGAGACCTACAATGAGCAGTTCTTC; CDR3 protein: CASSLTLETYNEQFF; V gene: TRBV7-2; J gene: TRBJ2-1; D gene: -; clone size: -
CDR3 DNA: TGTGCCTCGGGACTAGCGGTTTATAATGAGCAGTTCTTC; CDR3 protein: CASGLAVYNEQFF; V gene: TRBV12-3/TRBV12-4; J gene: TRBJ2-1; D gene: TRBD2; clone size: many
CDR3 DNA: TGTGCCAGCAGCTTGCTAGCCAAGAGCACAGATACGCAGTATTTT; CDR3 protein: CASSLLAKSTDTQYF; V gene: TRBV11-2; J gene: TRBJ2-3; D gene: -; clone size: few
CDR3 DNA: TGTGCCAGTAGTACCCTAGCGGGAGAGGGAGATACGCAGTATTTT; CDR3 protein: CASSTLAGEGDTQYF; V gene: TRBV19; J gene: TRBJ2-3; D gene: TRBD2; clone size: many
CDR3 DNA: TGTGCCAGCAGTTTCGATAGGTATAGCAATCAGCCCCAGCATTTT; CDR3 protein: CASSFDRYSNQPQHF; V gene: TRBV28; J gene: TRBJ1-5; D gene: -; clone size: few
CDR3 DNA: TGTGCCAGCAGCTTACTAGTGGGTGAGCAGTTCTTC; CDR3 protein: CASSLLVGEQFF; V gene: TRBV3-1; J gene: TRBJ2-1; D gene: -; clone size: -
CDR3 DNA: TGTGCCATCAGTCCTACCCGGACAAGGCCCTTAAACACTGAAGCTTTCTTT; CDR3 protein: CAISPTRTRPLNTEAFF; V gene: TRBV10-3; J gene: TRBJ1-1; D gene: -; clone size: many
CDR3 DNA: TGCGCCAGCAGCTCAGGGGCGGCCGACACCGGGGAGCTGTTTTTT; CDR3 protein: CASSSGAADTGELFF; V gene: TRBV5-1; J gene: TRBJ2-2; D gene: -; clone size: few
CDR3 DNA: TGCAGTGCCCATCAGGCACTAGCGGGAGATAGTGAGCAGTTCTTC; CDR3 protein: CSAHQALAGDSEQFF; V gene: TRBV20-1; J gene: TRBJ2-1; D gene: TRBD2; clone size: -
CDR3 DNA: TGTGCCAGCAGCTTAGGGACAGGGAGAGAAGCTTTCTTT; CDR3 protein: CASSLGTGREAFF; V gene: TRBV7-9; J gene: TRBJ1-1; D gene: TRBD1; clone size: many
CDR3 DNA: TGTGCCAGCTCACCACTTTGGAGGAGGAATGACGGGGAGCTGTTTTTT; CDR3 protein: CASSPLWRRNDGELFF; V gene: TRBV18; J gene: TRBJ2-2; D gene: -; clone size: few
CDR3 DNA: TGTGCCAGCAGTTCTCTGTATGGAAACATTCAGTACTTC; CDR3 protein: CASSSLYGNIQYF; V gene: TRBV12-3/TRBV12-4; J gene: TRBJ2-4; D gene: -; clone size: few
CDR3 DNA: TGCGCCAGCAGCCCCCGGGGAGCACCTCGGGAGACCCAGTACTTC; CDR3 protein: CASSPRGAPRETQYF; V gene: TRBV5-1; J gene: TRBJ2-5; D gene: -; clone size: -
CDR3 DNA: TGCGCCAGCAGCCAAGGGACTTCTAGCGGGAGGGCCGTATTCGGAGAGACCCAGTACTTC; CDR3 protein: CASSQGTSSGRAVFGETQYF; V gene: TRBV4-1; J gene: TRBJ2-5; D gene: TRBD2; clone size: few
CDR3 DNA: TGTGCCAGCAGTCTCTCTCGTTACGGGACAGAGTTCTTC; CDR3 protein: CASSLSRYGTEFF; V gene: TRBV27; J gene: TRBJ2-1; D gene: TRBD1; clone size: -
CDR3 DNA: TGTGCCAGCAGCTTACCTGGACGGGACAGGGCTGGCGAGCAGTACTTC; CDR3 protein: CASSLPGRDRAGEQYF; V gene: TRBV7-9; J gene: TRBJ2-7; D gene: TRBD1; clone size: few
CDR3 DNA: TGCGGTGCTAGGACCCCTGTCTCCTACAATGAGCAGTTCTTC; CDR3 protein: CGARTPVSYNEQFF; V gene: TRBV20-1; J gene: TRBJ2-1; D gene: -; clone size: -
CDR3 DNA: TGTGCCAGCAGCCTGGCCCCGGGCGGGGGGTACAATGAGCAGTTCTTC; CDR3 protein: CASSLAPGGGYNEQFF; V gene: TRBV7-6; J gene: TRBJ2-1; D gene: TRBD2; clone size: few
CDR3 DNA: TGTGCCAGCAGCTTAGAGGTGGGTCGCGAGACCCAGTACTTC; CDR3 protein: CASSLEVGRETQYF; V gene: TRBV11-2; J gene: TRBJ2-5; D gene: -; clone size: many
CDR3 DNA: TGCAGCGTTGGGGCCACAGATACGCAGTATTTT; CDR3 protein: CSVGATDTQYF; V gene: TRBV29-1; J gene: TRBJ2-3; D gene: -; clone size: few
CDR3 DNA: TGTGCCAGCAGCTTCCTGGCTAGCGGGAGTTTTGGCGGGGAGCTGTTTTTT; CDR3 protein: CASSFLASGSFGGELFF; V gene: TRBV7-9; J gene: TRBJ2-2; D gene: TRBD2; clone size: few
CDR3 DNA: TGCAGCGTTAGACAGGGTCGCTACGAGCAGTACTTC; CDR3 protein: CSVRQGRYEQYF; V gene: TRBV29-1; J gene: TRBJ2-7; D gene: TRBD1; clone size: -
CDR3 DNA: TGTGCCAGCAGCTACACCCGGGAGACCCAGTACTTC; CDR3 protein: CASSYTRETQYF; V gene: TRBV12-3/TRBV12-4; J gene: TRBJ2-5; D gene: -; clone size: few
CDR3 DNA: TGTGCCAGCAGCAAGCCAGGGGAAGAGACCCAGTACTTC; CDR3 protein: CASSKPGEETQYF; V gene: TRBV5-4; J gene: TRBJ2-5; D gene: -; clone size: few
CDR3 DNA: TGTGCCAGCAGCCCAGGATCCGTTGGGACTGAAGCTTTCTTT; CDR3 protein: CASSPGSVGTEAFF; V gene: TRBV9; J gene: TRBJ1-1; D gene: -; clone size: many
CDR3 DNA: TGTGCCAGCACCCCGGGACAGACCCAGTACTTC; CDR3 protein: CASTPGQTQYF; V gene: TRBV2; J gene: TRBJ2-5; D gene: -; clone size: -
CDR3 DNA: TGCGCCAGCAGCTCATCCGGGACAGAGCAGTACTTC; CDR3 protein: CASSSSGTEQYF; V gene: TRBV5-1; J gene: TRBJ2-7; D gene: -; clone size: many
CDR3 DNA: TGTGCCATCAGTGAGGGGACACCCACAGATACGCAGTATTTT; CDR3 protein: CAISEGTPTDTQYF; V gene: TRBV10-3; J gene: TRBJ2-3; D gene: -; clone size: few
CDR3 DNA: TGTGCCAGCACCCCAAGCGCAGGGGAGTTTTGGTCACCCCTCCACTTT; CDR3 protein: CASTPSAGEFWSPLHF; V gene: TRBV6-5; J gene: TRBJ1-6; D gene: -; clone size: few
CDR3 DNA: TGTGCCAGCAGCCCCTGGAGGAGGGAAGATAATCAGCCCCAGCATTTT; CDR3 protein: CASSPWRREDNQPQHF; V gene: TRBV4-2; J gene: TRBJ1-5; D gene: -; clone size: -
CDR3 DNA: TGTGCCAGCAGTTTACAGAGCTCCTACAATGAGCAGTTCTTC; CDR3 protein: CASSLQSSYNEQFF; V gene: TRBV12-3/TRBV12-4; J gene: TRBJ2-1; D gene: -; clone size: -
CDR3 DNA: TGTGCCAGCAGCGTAGAAGCGGGGGGTAGTACTGAAGCTTTCTTT; CDR3 protein: CASSVEAGGSTEAFF; V gene: TRBV9; J gene: TRBJ1-1; D gene: -; clone size: many
CDR3 DNA: TGTGCCAGCAGCTCGGGGAAGCGGAGCACAGATACGCAGTATTTT; CDR3 protein: CASSSGKRSTDTQYF; V gene: TRBV5-4; J gene: TRBJ2-3; D gene: -; clone size: -
CDR3 DNA: TGTGCCAGCAGCACGCGACAGGGGGGCGACACTGAAGCTTTCTTT; CDR3 protein: CASSTRQGGDTEAFF; V gene: TRBV9; J gene: TRBJ1-1; D gene: TRBD1; clone size: few
CDR3 DNA: TGTGCCAGCAGTGTCGGAGGGGTTGGTGAAAAACTGTTTTTT; CDR3 protein: CASSVGGVGEKLFF; V gene: TRBV6-1; J gene: TRBJ1-4; D gene: -; clone size: -
CDR3 DNA: TGTGCCAGCAGTTACGGGCAGGGGGCTTGGAATTCACCCCTCCACTTT; CDR3 protein: CASSYGQGAWNSPLHF; V gene: TRBV6-5; J gene: TRBJ1-6; D gene: TRBD1; clone size: -
CDR3 DNA: TGTGCCAGCAGCGTAGATACAGCCTCTACGAGTTACAATGAGCAGTTCTTC; CDR3 protein: CASSVDTASTSYNEQFF; V gene: TRBV9; J gene: TRBJ2-1; D gene: -; clone size: -
CDR3 DNA: TGCGCCAGCAGCCCGAGCGCCGGGACTAGCGGGATTAACTACGAGCAGTACTTC; CDR3 protein: CASSPSAGTSGINYEQYF; V gene: TRBV5-1; J gene: TRBJ2-7; D gene: TRBD2; clone size: -
CDR3 DNA: TGTGCCAGCAGCGTCAGGGGGGTCAGAGATGAGCAGTTCTTC; CDR3 protein: CASSVRGVRDEQFF; V gene: TRBV11-2; J gene: TRBJ2-1; D gene: -; clone size: many
CDR3 DNA: TGTGCCAGCAGCCCGCAGCGGGGTTACTCCTACGAGCAGTACTTC; CDR3 protein: CASSPQRGYSYEQYF; V gene: TRBV14; J gene: TRBJ2-7; D gene: TRBD2; clone size: -
CDR3 DNA: TGCAGCCCTAGTGGCCCCGACACAGATACGCAGTATTTT; CDR3 protein: CSPSGPDTDTQYF; V gene: TRBV29-1; J gene: TRBJ2-3; D gene: -; clone size: few
CDR3 DNA: TGCGCCAGCAGCTTGGGGCCGGTTGAAGCTTTCTTT; CDR3 protein: CASSLGPVEAFF; V gene: TRBV5-1; J gene: TRBJ1-1; D gene: -; clone size: many
CDR3 DNA: TGTGCCAGCAGTTACGACACCCGTAGGCCCCAGCATTTT; CDR3 protein: CASSYDTRRPQHF; V gene: TRBV6-6; J gene: TRBJ1-5; D gene: -; clone size: few
CDR3 DNA: TGCGCCAGCAGCCAAGTTAGCGGTGCCTACAATGAGCAGTTCTTC; CDR3 protein: CASSQVSGAYNEQFF; V gene: TRBV4-1; J gene: TRBJ2-1; D gene: -; clone size: many
CDR3 DNA: TGTGCCAGCAGTCCCGAGGTACGAAGGACCCAGTACTTC; CDR3 protein: CASSPEVRRTQYF; V gene: TRBV12-3/TRBV12-4; J gene: TRBJ2-5; D gene: -; clone size: -
CDR3 DNA: TGCAGCGTTGAAGGCCAGACAGGGTTCGGGGAGCTGTTTTTT; CDR3 protein: CSVEGQTGFGELFF; V gene: TRBV29-1; J gene: TRBJ2-2; D gene: TRBD1; clone size: many
CDR3 DNA: TGTGCCAGTGAGACAGGGGATGGCTTAGGGCAGTACTTC; CDR3 protein: CASETGDGLGQYF; V gene: TRBV5-5; J gene: TRBJ2-7; D gene: TRBD1; clone size: many
CDR3 DNA: TGCAGTGCCTGGGGACTAGCGGGAGGCAATGAGCAGTTCTTC; CDR3 protein: CSAWGLAGGNEQFF; V gene: TRBV20-1; J gene: TRBJ2-1; D gene: TRBD2; clone size: few
CDR3 DNA: TGTGCCAGCAGCGACTCCGGACAGATGGCCAAAAACATTCAGTACTTC; CDR3 protein: CASSDSGQMAKNIQYF; V gene: TRBV9; J gene: TRBJ2-4; D gene: -; clone size: many
CDR3 DNA: TGCAGCGCTTGGACAGGTTGGGGCGAAAAACTGTTTTTT; CDR3 protein: CSAWTGWGEKLFF; V gene: TRBV29-1; J gene: TRBJ1-4; D gene: TRBD1; clone size: -
CDR3 DNA: TGTGCCAGCCAATTCGAACGGAGAAGGCCGAACACTGAAGCTTTCTTT; CDR3 protein: CASQFERRRPNTEAFF; V gene: TRBV5-6; J gene: TRBJ1-1; D gene: -; clone size: -
CDR3 DNA: TGTGCCAGCTGGGCGGGACACCTTTATGGCTACACCTTC; CDR3 protein: CASWAGHLYGYTF; V gene: TRBV6-5; J gene: TRBJ1-2; D gene: -; clone size: many
CDR3 DNA: TGTGCCAGCTCACCACTAGCTGGGAACAGGGGAAACACTGAAGCTTTCTTT; CDR3 protein: CASSPLAGNRGNTEAFF; V gene: TRBV18; J gene: TRBJ1-1; D gene: TRBD1; clone size: few
CDR3 DNA: TGTGCCTGGGGGCGCATGGCGGGCAATCAGCCCCAGCATTTT; CDR3 protein: CAWGRMAGNQPQHF; V gene: TRBV30; J gene: TRBJ1-5; D gene: -; clone size: -
CDR3 DNA: TGTGCCAGCAGCTCCTCGGCAATTGACTACGAGCAGTACTTC; CDR3 protein: CASSSSAIDYEQYF; V gene: TRBV9; J gene: TRBJ2-7; D gene: -; clone size: -